These T cell receptor beta chains were read from a single sample in a study of Graves' ophthalmopathy and Graves' hyperthyroidism. Each CDR3 protein is one row after TCRdb ran MiXCR on the multiplex PCR reads. Found here are roughly 600,000 distinct CDR3 sequences, approximately 35% of them singletons; the top ten hold about 4%. Sequencing was performed on peripheral blood or thyroid tissue (not recorded which). The receptor set was obtained from an adult man with Graves' hyperthyroidism. Each CDR3 is given with its conserved first and last residue. Each record gives: CDR3 length, D gene, J gene, clone size, V gene, CDR3 protein, CDR3 DNA. A D gene is named only where the DNA matches it firmly. Not all rows give a size; the values are once, few, many and, for expanded clones, a class.

CDR3 length: 15; D gene: NA; J gene: TRBJ2-1; clone size: few; V gene: TRBV11-2; CDR3 protein: CASSLARGRTGEQFF; CDR3 DNA: TGTGCCAGCAGCTTGGCCCGGGGCCGGACGGGTGAGCAGTTCTTC
CDR3 length: 16; D gene: NA; J gene: TRBJ1-2; clone size: few; V gene: TRBV27; CDR3 protein: CASSLSSGRSNYGYTF; CDR3 DNA: TGTGCCAGCAGTTTATCGTCGGGGCGAAGTAACTATGGCTACACCTTC
CDR3 length: 17; D gene: NA; J gene: TRBJ2-6; clone size: many; V gene: TRBV24-1; CDR3 protein: CATSDYRGGTGANVLTF; CDR3 DNA: TGTGCCACCAGTGATTACAGGGGGGGCACTGGGGCCAACGTCCTGACTTTC
CDR3 length: 12; D gene: NA; J gene: TRBJ2-5; clone size: many; V gene: TRBV20-1; CDR3 protein: CSASSQGETQYF; CDR3 DNA: TGCAGTGCTAGTTCGCAGGGAGAGACCCAGTACTTC
CDR3 length: 14; D gene: TRBD1; J gene: TRBJ1-6; clone size: NA; V gene: TRBV10-1; CDR3 protein: CASSGGQGGSPLHF; CDR3 DNA: TGCGCCAGCAGTGGGGGACAGGGAGGTTCACCCCTCCACTTT
CDR3 length: 12; D gene: NA; J gene: TRBJ2-2; clone size: NA; V gene: TRBV7-2; CDR3 protein: CASSLASGKLFF; CDR3 DNA: TGTGCCAGCAGCTTAGCTTCCGGGAAGCTGTTTTTT
CDR3 length: 16; D gene: NA; J gene: TRBJ1-4; clone size: NA; V gene: TRBV11-2; CDR3 protein: CASSRTGISTNEKLFF; CDR3 DNA: TGTGCCAGCAGCCGAACAGGGATCTCAACTAATGAAAAACTGTTTTTT
CDR3 length: 17; D gene: TRBD1; J gene: TRBJ1-4; clone size: NA; V gene: TRBV5-1; CDR3 protein: CASSLRGQGAEWEKLFF; CDR3 DNA: TGCGCCAGCAGCCTCCGGGGACAGGGGGCGGAATGGGAAAAACTGTTTTTT
CDR3 length: 13; D gene: TRBD1; J gene: TRBJ1-4; clone size: NA; V gene: TRBV7-9; CDR3 protein: CASSTQGGEKLFF; CDR3 DNA: TGTGCCAGCAGCACACAGGGGGGGGAAAAACTGTTTTTT
CDR3 length: 17; D gene: NA; J gene: TRBJ2-5; clone size: NA; V gene: TRBV10-3; CDR3 protein: CAISEASRPLGQETQYF; CDR3 DNA: TGTGCCATCAGTGAGGCCAGCAGGCCGTTGGGGCAAGAGACCCAGTACTTC
CDR3 length: 11; D gene: NA; J gene: TRBJ2-7; clone size: few; V gene: TRBV12-3/TRBV12-4; CDR3 protein: CASRDAYEQYF; CDR3 DNA: TGTGCCAGCAGAGACGCGTACGAGCAGTACTTC
CDR3 length: 13; D gene: NA; J gene: TRBJ1-2; clone size: NA; V gene: TRBV15; CDR3 protein: CATSRGDLSGNTF; CDR3 DNA: TGTGCCACCAGCAGAGGAGACCTGTCTGGAAACACCTTC
CDR3 length: 15; D gene: TRBD2; J gene: TRBJ2-2; clone size: NA; V gene: TRBV30; CDR3 protein: CAWSGASGGIGELFF; CDR3 DNA: TGTGCCTGGAGTGGGGCTAGCGGTGGTATTGGGGAGCTGTTTTTT
CDR3 length: 13; D gene: TRBD1; J gene: TRBJ1-4; clone size: NA; V gene: TRBV28; CDR3 protein: CASRGQVNEKLFF; CDR3 DNA: TGTGCCAGCAGGGGACAGGTCAATGAAAAACTGTTTTTT
CDR3 length: 11; D gene: NA; J gene: TRBJ1-1; clone size: many; V gene: TRBV5-6; CDR3 protein: CASSLGGKAFF; CDR3 DNA: TGTGCCAGCAGCTTGGGAGGGAAGGCTTTCTTT
CDR3 length: 14; D gene: TRBD1; J gene: TRBJ2-1; clone size: few; V gene: TRBV19; CDR3 protein: CASSTGQGYNEQFF; CDR3 DNA: TGTGCCAGTAGTACAGGACAGGGGTACAATGAGCAGTTCTTC
CDR3 length: 14; D gene: TRBD2; J gene: TRBJ2-7; clone size: many; V gene: TRBV7-9; CDR3 protein: CASSLDWREGEQYF; CDR3 DNA: TGTGCCAGCAGCTTAGATTGGCGGGAGGGCGAGCAGTACTTC
CDR3 length: 14; D gene: TRBD1; J gene: TRBJ2-1; clone size: NA; V gene: TRBV12-3/TRBV12-4; CDR3 protein: CASSLRDSLDEQFF; CDR3 DNA: TGTGCCAGCAGTTTACGGGACAGTCTCGATGAGCAGTTCTTC
CDR3 length: 13; D gene: NA; J gene: TRBJ2-5; clone size: few; V gene: TRBV7-2; CDR3 protein: CASSSQGGETQYF; CDR3 DNA: TGTGCCAGCAGCTCTCAGGGGGGAGAGACCCAGTACTTC
CDR3 length: 15; D gene: TRBD1; J gene: TRBJ1-6; clone size: NA; V gene: TRBV25-1; CDR3 protein: CASSEGQGAFSPLHF; CDR3 DNA: TGTGCCAGCAGTGAGGGACAGGGGGCCTTTTCACCCCTCCACTTT
CDR3 length: 15; D gene: TRBD1; J gene: TRBJ1-2; clone size: NA; V gene: TRBV24-1; CDR3 protein: CATSDPGQGLYGYTF; CDR3 DNA: TGTGCCACCAGTGATCCGGGACAGGGACTCTATGGCTACACCTTC
CDR3 length: 15; D gene: NA; J gene: TRBJ1-5; clone size: NA; V gene: TRBV6-5; CDR3 protein: CASTAGTPSNQPQHF; CDR3 DNA: TGTGCCAGCACCGCCGGGACACCAAGCAATCAGCCCCAGCATTTT
CDR3 length: 16; D gene: TRBD2; J gene: TRBJ2-3; clone size: NA; V gene: TRBV2; CDR3 protein: CASKGLAGTSTDTQYF; CDR3 DNA: TGTGCCAGCAAGGGCCTAGCGGGGACTAGCACAGATACGCAGTATTTT
CDR3 length: 14; D gene: NA; J gene: TRBJ2-2; clone size: many; V gene: TRBV7-6; CDR3 protein: CASSLVGITGELFF; CDR3 DNA: TGTGCCAGCAGCTTAGTGGGCATCACCGGGGAGCTGTTTTTT
CDR3 length: 13; D gene: NA; J gene: TRBJ1-3; clone size: few; V gene: TRBV29-1; CDR3 protein: CSVAGAGGNTIYF; CDR3 DNA: TGCAGCGTTGCAGGGGCGGGCGGAAACACCATATATTTT
CDR3 length: 11; D gene: NA; J gene: TRBJ2-7; clone size: many; V gene: TRBV12-3/TRBV12-4; CDR3 protein: CASSPREEQYF; CDR3 DNA: TGTGCCAGCAGTCCTAGGGAAGAGCAGTACTTC
CDR3 length: 15; D gene: NA; J gene: TRBJ1-5; clone size: many; V gene: TRBV10-2; CDR3 protein: CASCTGLPGNQPQHF; CDR3 DNA: TGCGCCAGCTGCACAGGCCTACCGGGCAATCAGCCCCAGCATTTT
CDR3 length: 14; D gene: TRBD2; J gene: TRBJ2-7; clone size: many; V gene: TRBV20-1; CDR3 protein: CSARGGSGSYEQYF; CDR3 DNA: TGCAGTGCTAGAGGAGGTAGCGGGAGCTACGAGCAGTACTTC
CDR3 length: 14; D gene: NA; J gene: TRBJ1-6; clone size: few; V gene: TRBV25-1; CDR3 protein: CASSPSGYNSPLHF; CDR3 DNA: TGTGCCAGCAGTCCGTCGGGATATAATTCACCCCTCCACTTT
CDR3 length: 14; D gene: NA; J gene: TRBJ2-7; clone size: NA; V gene: TRBV27; CDR3 protein: CGSSFGQGLYEQYF; CDR3 DNA: TGTGGCAGCAGTTTCGGCCAGGGGCTCTACGAGCAGTACTTC
CDR3 length: 15; D gene: NA; J gene: TRBJ1-1; clone size: few; V gene: TRBV27; CDR3 protein: CASSLSTVSPTEAFF; CDR3 DNA: TGTGCCAGCAGTTTATCCACAGTGTCGCCTACTGAAGCTTTCTTT
CDR3 length: 11; D gene: NA; J gene: TRBJ1-5; clone size: NA; V gene: TRBV7-3; CDR3 protein: CASSLEETQHF; CDR3 DNA: TGTGCCAGCAGCTTAGAAGAGACCCAGCATTTT
CDR3 length: 12; D gene: TRBD2; J gene: TRBJ2-2; clone size: many; V gene: TRBV7-8; CDR3 protein: CASSKRDGELFF; CDR3 DNA: TGTGCCAGCAGCAAGCGGGACGGGGAGCTGTTTTTT
CDR3 length: 13; D gene: NA; J gene: TRBJ2-3; clone size: few; V gene: TRBV2; CDR3 protein: CASSDLSRGPLYF; CDR3 DNA: TGTGCCAGCAGTGATTTAAGTCGGGGCCCCTTGTATTTT
CDR3 length: 16; D gene: NA; J gene: TRBJ1-3; clone size: NA; V gene: TRBV19; CDR3 protein: CASSITAEPSGNTIYF; CDR3 DNA: TGTGCCAGTAGTATAACGGCGGAACCCTCTGGAAACACCATATATTTT
CDR3 length: 15; D gene: NA; J gene: TRBJ1-2; clone size: many; V gene: TRBV24-1; CDR3 protein: CATSDAGQRVDGYTF; CDR3 DNA: TGTGCCACCAGTGATGCGGGACAAAGGGTAGATGGCTACACCTTC
CDR3 length: 13; D gene: TRBD1; J gene: TRBJ1-3; clone size: many; V gene: TRBV29-1; CDR3 protein: CSVGTGAGNTIYF; CDR3 DNA: TGCAGCGTCGGGACAGGGGCTGGAAACACCATATATTTT
CDR3 length: 15; D gene: TRBD2; J gene: TRBJ2-1; clone size: NA; V gene: TRBV24-1; CDR3 protein: CATSGRLAGSNEQFF; CDR3 DNA: TGTGCCACCAGTGGCCGACTAGCGGGAAGCAATGAGCAGTTCTTC
CDR3 length: 13; D gene: TRBD2; J gene: TRBJ2-7; clone size: many; V gene: TRBV9; CDR3 protein: CASSPGGNYEQYF; CDR3 DNA: TGTGCCAGCAGCCCGGGGGGTAATTACGAGCAGTACTTC
CDR3 length: 17; D gene: NA; J gene: TRBJ2-7; clone size: many; V gene: TRBV5-5; CDR3 protein: CASSLGGGGIVSYEQYF; CDR3 DNA: TGTGCCAGCAGCTTGGGTGGTGGAGGGATCGTCTCCTACGAGCAGTACTTC
CDR3 length: 15; D gene: NA; J gene: TRBJ1-6; clone size: NA; V gene: TRBV6-1; CDR3 protein: CASTRAGRGRSPLHF; CDR3 DNA: TGTGCCAGCACCCGGGCGGGGAGGGGGAGATCACCCCTCCACTTT
CDR3 length: 15; D gene: NA; J gene: TRBJ2-2; clone size: few; V gene: TRBV28; CDR3 protein: CASSYSTSGPGELFF; CDR3 DNA: TGTGCCAGCAGTTATTCGACTAGTGGTCCCGGGGAGCTGTTTTTT
CDR3 length: 14; D gene: TRBD1; J gene: TRBJ1-2; clone size: many; V gene: TRBV20-1; CDR3 protein: CSARKTGIPYGYTF; CDR3 DNA: TGCAGTGCTAGAAAGACAGGGATCCCCTATGGCTACACCTTC
CDR3 length: 16; D gene: TRBD1; J gene: TRBJ2-5; clone size: NA; V gene: TRBV2; CDR3 protein: CASVEVTGTGKETQYF; CDR3 DNA: TGTGCCAGCGTTGAAGTGACCGGGACAGGGAAAGAGACCCAGTACTTC
CDR3 length: 16; D gene: TRBD2; J gene: TRBJ2-1; clone size: NA; V gene: TRBV7-9; CDR3 protein: CASSPLGTSGHNEQFF; CDR3 DNA: TGTGCCAGCAGCCCACTTGGGACTAGCGGACACAATGAGCAGTTCTTC
CDR3 length: 13; D gene: NA; J gene: TRBJ1-1; clone size: few; V gene: TRBV14; CDR3 protein: CASSQEPGGRAFF; CDR3 DNA: TGTGCCAGCAGCCAAGAGCCGGGAGGAAGAGCTTTCTTT
CDR3 length: 14; D gene: NA; J gene: TRBJ1-1; clone size: few; V gene: TRBV27; CDR3 protein: CASSLSPMNTEAFF; CDR3 DNA: TGTGCCAGCAGTTTATCCCCCATGAACACTGAAGCTTTCTTT
CDR3 length: 11; D gene: NA; J gene: TRBJ2-2; clone size: many; V gene: TRBV25-1; CDR3 protein: CASSQSGELFF; CDR3 DNA: TGTGCCAGCAGTCAGTCCGGGGAGCTGTTTTTT
CDR3 length: 14; D gene: NA; J gene: TRBJ2-7; clone size: many; V gene: TRBV5-6; CDR3 protein: CASSLAGNFNEQYF; CDR3 DNA: TGTGCCAGCAGCTTAGCAGGGAACTTTAACGAGCAGTACTTC
CDR3 length: 16; D gene: NA; J gene: TRBJ2-7; clone size: many; V gene: TRBV15; CDR3 protein: CATSRPPPGVPYEQYF; CDR3 DNA: TGTGCCACCAGCAGACCGCCACCCGGCGTACCCTACGAGCAGTACTTC
CDR3 length: 14; D gene: NA; J gene: TRBJ2-2; clone size: many; V gene: TRBV7-6; CDR3 protein: CASSLLRDTGELFF; CDR3 DNA: TGTGCCAGCAGCTTATTGCGGGACACCGGGGAGCTGTTTTTT
CDR3 length: 13; D gene: NA; J gene: TRBJ2-7; clone size: NA; V gene: TRBV7-2; CDR3 protein: CASSPLGSGEQYF; CDR3 DNA: TGTGCCAGCAGCCCCCTAGGGTCGGGAGAGCAGTACTTC
CDR3 length: 14; D gene: TRBD1; J gene: TRBJ2-7; clone size: few; V gene: TRBV28; CDR3 protein: CASSVPGQSYEQYF; CDR3 DNA: TGTGCCAGCAGTGTTCCGGGACAGTCCTACGAGCAGTACTTC